This T cell receptor beta chain is drawn from a study of cytomegalovirus exposure and HLA in healthy donors. Profiling relied on immunoSEQ multiplex PCR, and the TCRdb table lists in-frame clones only, not all of them. The sample comprises approximately 88,000 clones, more than 70% of which are singletons, and around an eighth rests with the top ten. Looked up from germline, CDR1 is SGHDN and CDR2 is FVKESK. CDR3 size: 14 residues. Trimming shortened V by 3 bases and J by 5 bases, and 13 bases separated the two germline ends. This receptor was identified in a woman between 18 and 29 years old in good health and CMV-seropositive. V is TRBV14 and J is TRBJ2-5, with D perhaps TRBD1 (6 bases). Sequencing was carried out using PBMCs. CDR3 region: CASSHFDRWETQYF. As DNA, the CDR3 is TGTGCCAGCAGCCATTTCGACAGGTGGGAGACCCAGTACTTC. The variable domain in full, with the rest retrieved from reference TRBV14 and TRBJ2-5, is EAGVTQFPSHSVIEKGQTVTLRCDPISGHDNLYWYRRVMGKEIKFLLHFVKESKQDESGMPNNRFLAERTGGTYSTLKVQPAELEDSGVYFCASSHFDRWETQYFGPGTRLLVL.